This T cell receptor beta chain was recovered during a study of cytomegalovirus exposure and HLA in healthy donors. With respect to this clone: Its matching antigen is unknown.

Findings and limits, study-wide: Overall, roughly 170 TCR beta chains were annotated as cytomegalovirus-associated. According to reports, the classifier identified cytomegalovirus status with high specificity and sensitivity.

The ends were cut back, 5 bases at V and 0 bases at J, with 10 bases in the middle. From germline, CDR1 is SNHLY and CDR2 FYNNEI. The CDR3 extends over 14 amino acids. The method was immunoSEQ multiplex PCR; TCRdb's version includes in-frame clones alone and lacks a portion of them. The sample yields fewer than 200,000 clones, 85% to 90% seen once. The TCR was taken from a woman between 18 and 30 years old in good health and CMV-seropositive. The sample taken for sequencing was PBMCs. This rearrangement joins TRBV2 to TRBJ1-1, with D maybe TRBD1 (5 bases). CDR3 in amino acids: CASSQTVMNTEAFF. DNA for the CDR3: TGTGCCAGCAGTCAGACAGTCATGAACACTGAAGCTTTCTTT.